This T cell receptor beta chain appears in the sequencing data of a study of cytomegalovirus exposure and HLA in healthy donors. V was pared by 4 bases and J by 2 bases, with 7 bases of the junction left unmatched. Germline assignment: CDR1 MDHEN and CDR2 SYDVKM. The CDR3 runs 16 residues. Vbeta (60) and Jbeta (13) primers were used in the PCR. The data were produced by immunoSEQ multiplex PCR, yet TCRdb's version contains in-frame clones alone and is incomplete. This table holds 84,000 or so clones, under 85% found once. This clonotype originated in a boy aged 5-17 years in good health and CMV-seronegative. The J gene is TRBJ2-7, the V gene TRBV28, with TRBD1 matching over 11 bases. Sequencing used PBMCs. The DNA of the CDR3 is TGTGCCAGCAGTTCCTCGGGACAGGGGGTTCCCTACGAGCAGTACTTC. Its translation: CASSSSGQGVPYEQYF.